This TCR beta chain appears in the sequencing data of a study of shared T cell receptors in the human thymus (dated by TCRdb to the early 2020s). For the study in its entirety: The study investigated the way shared, self-reactive T-cell receptor alpha chains are produced in the human thymus.

Comments on this clone: It lacks a known antigen. No much larger clonotype is one base removed from it; base qualities were not supplied.

From the cysteine up to the phenylalanine, the CDR3 has a length of 18 residues. CDR3 DNA is the only sequence kept; it has 54 bases, read in frame from the first base. Taken from the germline V gene, the CDR1 and CDR2 loops are SNHLY and FYNNEI. V is reduced by 9 bases and J by 5 bases, leaving a spacing of 26 bases between them. Library preparation employed the immunoSEQ multiplex PCR assay. This is the immuneACCESS table as TCRdb keeps it, with only in-frame sequences that have V and J called. A part of the clones is gone; compared with another copy, unresolved V genes explain less than half, and the rest is unexplained. The sample includes 500,000 to 850,000 clones, with around 87% observed a single time. 0.0094% of the sample belongs to the ten largest clones. These data are also associated with another study on human thymus T cells. The second study reports: Donors were immunologically healthy infants undergoing open corrective cardiac surgery for congenital heart defects in Finland. The thymus tissue came from surgical resects taken out during corrective cardiac surgery. Both the thymic and the peripheral blood repertoires appeared to show biased V and J gene segment usage. The related research found that thymic TCR repertoires overlapped highly between unrelated individuals. The study described the TCR alpha and beta repertoires in fewer than 10 infant thymus samples and a few matching peripheral blood samples. Donor ages ranged from about 6 to 244 days, and the cohort comprised over five male and a couple of female infants. Thymocytes were mechanically released from the tissue and were stored as pellets of roughly 9.5-34 million cells at -70 degrees C. Genomic DNA was extracted from frozen cell pellets with a QIAsymphony instrument. The immunoSEQ multiplex PCR assay was used to amplify the TCRB and TCRAD loci from a standardized amount of quality-controlled genomic DNA. The amplicons covered the V(D)J region and were long enough to include the CDR3 and to identify the V and J genes. Through the commercial immunoSEQ service, the amplicons were sequenced on an Illumina platform. Primer bias and sequencing errors were corrected using previously described methods, and TCRAD and TCRB definitions followed the IMGT database. Analysis of the repertoires was done with immunoSEQ Analyzer 3.0 and VDJTools and included basic statistics, V/J segment usage, diversity estimates, rarefaction and pairwise overlap. Diversity was estimated using the Chao1, ChaoE, Efron-Thisted, Shannon and inverse Simpson indices, and was also estimated on datasets down-sampled to the size of the smallest sample. Repertoire overlap was assessed by strict matching of CDR3 nucleotide sequence, V gene and J gene, and clustering was done by Jaccard-based multidimensional scaling. On average, thymus samples yielded around 810,000 unique TCRB clonotypes, whereas blood samples yielded approximately 84,000.

The chain is encoded by TRBV2 joined to TRBJ1-6; the best D guess is TRBD1, with 6 bases matching. The receptor's source is a boy younger than two with a congenital heart defect. Donor details come from another sample of the same person, matched by shared clones. The sample consisted of thymocytes. The nucleotide sequence reads as follows: TGTGCCAGTAACTGGGCCAACAGGGCACCAATGAATAATTCACCCCTCCACTTT. It translates to CASNWANRAPMNNSPLHF.